The entry that follows covers one T cell receptor beta chain sequence. Its antigen is unknown. The data were taken from a study of OX40 agonist ivuxolimab in advanced cancers. Study-level information: Dose-escalation subjects each had hepatocellular carcinoma, melanoma, renal cell or head and neck cancer. Subjects had a mean age of roughly 60 years, with a range of 23 to 79; around 80% were male.

Study-level points and caveats: Still undetermined is the antigen specificity of the expanded peripheral T cells.

The protocol was immunoSEQ multiplex PCR, while the TCRdb copy is restricted to in-frame clones and leaves out a portion. The table has about 100,000 clones, more than 95% seen once. This receptor was taken from an adult with an advanced solid tumor such as melanoma, head and neck, liver or kidney cancer. Sequenced here: CD4+ or CD8+ T cells sorted from blood, sampled in a trial of the OX40 agonist ivuxolimab.

The CDR3 spells CAWTAGTPGYTF. The CDR3 DNA reads as TGTGCCTGGACCGCCGGGACACCGGGCTACACCTTC. This chain links TRBV30 with TRBJ1-2, with a weak D call TRBD1 (6 bases). The CDR3 spans 12 residues. Germline-derived CDR1 and CDR2 are GTSNPN and SVGIG (reference sequence). V lost 4 bases and J lost 8, with 14 bases in between.